This T cell receptor beta chain was documented in a study of blood T cell repertoires in COVID-19. Study at large: T cells, B-cell-depleted T cells, or PBMCs provided the cDNA or gDNA that served as material.

The germline V gene encodes CDR1 SGHVS and CDR2 FQNEAQ. CDR3 length: 12 residues. V dropped 3 bases and J dropped 6 bases, with 6 bases sitting between them. In this sample, this clone turned up a few times. Clones were sequenced by immunoSEQ multiplex PCR, and TCRdb holds only the in-frame ones, with some missing. Of around 12,000 clones detected, approximately 72% appear once; the ten largest clones hold 40% to 45%. The sequenced sample was peripheral blood. This chain uses TRBV7-8 with TRBJ1-5; no clear D. The TCR sequence derives from a woman aged 80 or over with acute or convalescent COVID-19. The DNA for the CDR3 is TGTGCCAGCAGCTTTATCGGTCAGCCCCAGCATTTT. It encodes CASSFIGQPQHF. The variable domain in full, completed from reference TRBV7-8 and TRBJ1-5, reads GAGVSQSPRYKVAKRGQDVALRCDPISGHVSLFWYQQALGQGPEFLTYFQNEAQLDKSGLPSDRFFAERPEGSVSTLKIQRTQQEDSAVYLCASSFIGQPQHFGDGTRLSIL.